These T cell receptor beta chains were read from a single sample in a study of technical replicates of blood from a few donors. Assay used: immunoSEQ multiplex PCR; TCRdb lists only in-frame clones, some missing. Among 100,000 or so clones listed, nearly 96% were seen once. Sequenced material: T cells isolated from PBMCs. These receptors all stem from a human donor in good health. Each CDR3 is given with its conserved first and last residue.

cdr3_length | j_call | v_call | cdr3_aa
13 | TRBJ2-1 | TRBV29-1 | CSVPGQFHNEQFF
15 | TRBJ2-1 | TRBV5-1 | CASSLGGLDLEEQFF
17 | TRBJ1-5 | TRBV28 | CASRSDREDYSNQPQHF
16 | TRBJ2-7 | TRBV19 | CASSAAGASGMYEQYF
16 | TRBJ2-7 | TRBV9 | CASSESGTSPTYEQYF
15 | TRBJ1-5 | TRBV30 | CAWSVSTGELQPQHF
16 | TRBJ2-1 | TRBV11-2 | CASRLVRGGLYNEQFF
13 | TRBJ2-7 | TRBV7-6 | CASSLEGAYEQYF
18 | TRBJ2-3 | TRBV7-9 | CASSLSSGTSGKIDTQYF
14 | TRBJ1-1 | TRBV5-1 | CASSLQGGNTEAFF
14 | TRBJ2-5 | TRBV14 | CASSDTDRGQTQYF
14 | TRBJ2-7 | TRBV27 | CASSVGTGAYEQYF
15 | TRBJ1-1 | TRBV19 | CASNWEGLGNTEAFF
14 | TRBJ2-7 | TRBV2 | CASIDRTRAYEQYF
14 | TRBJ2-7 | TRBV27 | CASSPPQPADEQYF
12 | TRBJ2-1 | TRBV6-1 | CASTGTGDEQFF
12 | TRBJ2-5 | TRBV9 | CASSDLQETQYF
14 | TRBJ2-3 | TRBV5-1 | CASSFGSRIDTQYF
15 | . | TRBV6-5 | CASSYSRRAGNEQFF
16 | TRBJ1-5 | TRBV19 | CASSIREGVRDQPQHF
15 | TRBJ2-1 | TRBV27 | CASSLLAGAYNEQFF
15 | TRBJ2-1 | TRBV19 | CASRVGTSGYNEQFF
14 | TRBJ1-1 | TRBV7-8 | CASSLKGEYTEAFF
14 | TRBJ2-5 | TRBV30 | CAWSANRDRETQYF
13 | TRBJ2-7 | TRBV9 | CASSAGGAYEQYF
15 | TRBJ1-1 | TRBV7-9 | CASSNPEGDATEAFF
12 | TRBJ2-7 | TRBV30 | CACKQSSYEQYF
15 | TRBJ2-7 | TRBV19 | CASSIQRDPSYEQYF
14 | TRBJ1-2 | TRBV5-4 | CASSAATSPEGYTF
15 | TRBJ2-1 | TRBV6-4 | CASSDSGLGGDEQFF
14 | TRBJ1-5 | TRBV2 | CASSPDPDSQPQHF
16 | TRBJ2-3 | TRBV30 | CAWIGGAGALTDTQYF
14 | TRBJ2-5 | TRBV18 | CASSPPSGGETQYF